This T cell receptor beta chain was found in a study of shared clonotypes between healthy human individuals. The CDR3 loop spans 14 amino acids. Germline CDR1 MDHEN, CDR2 SYDVKM. J gave up 6 bases and V 5 bases, and 8 bases lay outside the gene matches. Produced via immunoSEQ multiplex PCR; TCRdb's table is partial and in-frame only. The table records 2 million or so clones, 85% to 95% of them present only once. The sample taken for sequencing was naive CD4+ T cells sorted from blood. Sample subset: CD45RA+ positively selected. The V call is TRBV28, the J call TRBJ2-7; 9 bases are a match to TRBD2. The sequence was collected from a man between 18 and 29 years old in good health. CDR3 nucleotide sequence: TGTGCCAGCAGTCGTAGGGCGGGGGGGCCCGAGCAGTACTTC. Encoded protein: CASSRRAGGPEQYF.